This T cell receptor beta chain was profiled in a study of T cells in Graves' hyperthyroidism and ophthalmopathy. This clonotype was counted a few times. The germline V gene encodes CDR1 LGHDT and CDR2 YNNKEL (reference sequence). V shed 5 bases and J shed 9 bases, with 20 bases lying between them. The CDR3 length is 16 residues. Template material for amplifying TCR beta CDR3 regions consisted of RNA transcripts. With the HTBI primer set, the TCR CDR3 went through a first round of RT-PCR. Via MiXCR, TCRdb re-called the multiplex PCR reads, giving one row per CDR3 protein. Of under 250,000 distinct CDR3 sequences detected, around 24% appear once; the ten largest clones hold around 40%. The PBMCs studied were ones that came from roughly 9.4 ml fresh peripheral blood.

This clonotype was obtained from a woman between 35 and 50 years old with Graves' ophthalmopathy. Sequencing input: blood. The gene calls are TRBV3-1 and TRBJ1-6; D is possibly TRBD1 (5 bases). As DNA, the CDR3 is TGTGCCAGCAGCACCTCCCCCATGGGGCGAAGTTCACCCCTCCACTTT. Its translation: CASSTSPMGRSSPLHF.